What follows describes a single T cell receptor beta chain. No antigen is known for it. The input lacks base qualities; no much larger clone sits a single base away. These data come from a study of CD8 T cells in ankylosing spondylitis (dated 2017 in TCRdb). Regarding the complete study: The study profiled T cell receptor beta repertoires in healthy donors and ankylosing spondylitis patients to find disease-linked TCR variants. Peripheral blood was sampled, and synovial fluid was also collected from ankylosing spondylitis patients. The full study cohort comprised about 25 ankylosing spondylitis patients and 85 to 120 healthy donors. Paper-wide results and their limitations: A TCR beta motif of 8 or 9 highly homologous amino acid variants appeared characteristic of blood from ankylosing spondylitis patients. Some motif variants had previously been reported in the synovial fluid and blood of reactive arthritis patients, which suggests shared mechanisms of disease initiation. A CD8+ phenotype was shown by the disease-linked clones, which were found at relatively low frequencies in peripheral blood. The disease-linked clones were reported to be significantly enriched in matched synovial fluid samples from ankylosing spondylitis patients.

The CDR3 holds 15 amino acids from the cysteine to the phenylalanine. The sequence is cut down to CDR3 DNA, 45 bases in frame from base 1. After removal of 3 bases from V and 7 bases from J, the junction retains 6 bases not matched to a gene. Taken from the germline V gene, the CDR1 and CDR2 loops are SGHVS and FQNEAQ. This sample was sequenced with an Illumina HiSeq 2500. TCR beta libraries were prepared by quantitative 5'-RACE with molecular barcodes. Regarding the original processing steps: A new computational method based on a probabilistic model of VDJ rearrangement was used to identify disease-linked TCR variants. Using fastp trimming at Q25 and MiXCR clonotype assembly, TCRdb reanalyzed the public sequencing data and kept in-frame beta chains. Rows with a matching CDR3 protein are joined into one entry that keeps the most common DNA and genes. The V and J calls and clone size are TCRdb's, not the authors'. In all, the sample holds 250,000 to 300,000 distinct CDR3 sequences, and 20% of those were seen once. The top ten clonotypes cover about 8% of the sample.

This TCR came from a male donor with ankylosing spondylitis or in good health (not recorded which). The chain was built from TRBV7-8 and TRBJ2-2; the central 9 bases match TRBD2. Sequenced input: blood, either unsorted or a sorted T cell fraction (not recorded which). The CDR3 protein: CASSFWRGGVGELFF. At the DNA level, the sequence is TGTGCCAGCAGCTTCTGGCGGGGGGGCGTCGGGGAGCTGTTTTTT.